What follows are 32 T cell receptor beta chains derived from one specimen sequenced in a study of cytomegalovirus exposure and HLA in healthy donors. Assay: immunoSEQ multiplex PCR; the TCRdb copy retains only in-frame clones and omits some. Of 230,000 or so clones in the sample, 88% were seen once. The sample taken for sequencing was PBMCs. These receptors all come from a woman aged 18-29 years in good health and CMV-seronegative.

The rearrangement links TRBV7-2 to TRBJ2-3; 14 bases agree with TRBD2. The CDR3 is 16 residues long. Germline trimming cut 5 bases from V and 6 bases from J; bases unmatched to any gene: 7. The germline CDR1 and CDR2 sequences are SGHTA and FQGNSA. CDR3 residues: CASSRRRTSGRDTQYF. In nucleotides, the CDR3 is TGTGCCAGCAGCCGACGCCGGACTAGCGGGAGGGATACGCAGTATTTT.

This clone was recorded once. The rearrangement joins TRBV5-4 to TRBJ1-2, with D perhaps matching TRBD1 (5 bases). V shed 4 bases and J shed 6 bases, with 10 bases lying between them. This CDR3 is built from 12 residues. Looked up from germline, CDR1 is SGHNT and CDR2 is YYREEE (reference sequence). The CDR3 bases are TGTGCCAGCAGCGGGCAGGGTAATGGCTACACCTTC. It encodes CASSGQGNGYTF.

The gene calls are TRBV5-1 and TRBJ2-1; D is perhaps TRBD1 (6 bases). This CDR3 region has 14 residues. The V gene lost 4 bases and the J gene lost 6 bases, with 14 bases spanning the gap. Germline loops: CDR1 SGHRS, CDR2 YFSETQ. The CDR3 region is CASSLGQTSNEQFF. DNA for the CDR3: TGCGCCAGCAGCCTGGGACAAACGAGCAATGAGCAGTTCTTC.

This clone was seen just once. This chain connects TRBV27 to TRBJ2-7; tentatively, D is TRBD1 (5 bases). Looked up from germline, CDR1 is MNHEY and CDR2 is SMNVEV (reference sequence). The CDR3 loop spans 15 amino acids. V gave up 2 bases and J gave up 1 base, with 12 bases separating them. CDR3 DNA sequence: TGTGCCAGCAGTTTAATCCCGACAGCGTCCTACGAGCAGTACTTC. Amino acid sequence: CASSLIPTASYEQYF.

The rearrangement uses TRBV6-1 and TRBJ2-7; perhaps TRBD2 as D (5 bases). Germline V gene sequence: CDR1 MNHNS, CDR2 SASEGT. V lost 8 bases and J 4 bases, leaving 15 bases between the germline ends. The CDR3 contains 13 residues. The CDR3 DNA is TGTGCCAGCGCCCAGGAGGTCTCGTACGAGCAGTACTTC. Translated: CASAQEVSYEQYF.

The CDR3 DNA follows: TGCGCCAGCAGCTTGAATGGACACCTAGAGGAGACCCAGTACTTC. This translates into CASSLNGHLEETQYF. The genes are TRBV5-1 and TRBJ2-5; a possible D gene is TRBD1 (5 bases). V shed 1 base and J shed 5 bases, with 15 bases lying between them. In germline, CDR1 is SGHRS, CDR2 YFSETQ. The CDR3 is 15 residues long. The full variable domain, completed using reference TRBV5-1 and TRBJ2-5, is KAGVTQTPRYLIKTRGQQVTLSCSPISGHRSVSWYQQTPGQGLQFLFEYFSETQRNKGNFPGRFSGRQFSNSRSEMNVSTLELGDSALYLCASSLNGHLEETQYFGPGTRLLVL.

This chain joins TRBV5-1 and TRBJ2-3, with TRBD1 matching over 7 bases. This CDR3 is built from 19 residues. The ends lost 3 bases at V and 2 bases at J; junction bases unmatched: 18. The germline gives CDR1 SGHRS, CDR2 YFSETQ. CDR3: CASSSQLDRPDRSTDTQYF. The DNA for the CDR3 is TGCGCCAGCAGCTCTCAACTGGACAGGCCCGACCGGTCCACAGATACGCAGTATTTT.

This sequence joins TRBV28 and TRBJ1-5, with 11 bases aligning to TRBD1. Germline CDR1 and CDR2: MDHEN and SYDVKM. The length of the CDR3 is 17 residues. The V and J ends lost 5 bases and 2 bases, in that order; junction bases with no gene match: 8. The CDR3 DNA follows: TGTGCCAGCAGTCCCGCCCCGGGACAGGGGGGCAATCAGCCCCAGCATTTT. It translates to CASSPAPGQGGNQPQHF.

The V call is TRBV7-2, the J call TRBJ2-1; D unclear. Germline loops: CDR1 SGHTA, CDR2 FQGNSA. The CDR3 totals 13 residues. The CDR3 loop is CGSRDSSYNEQFF. The DNA for the CDR3 is TGTGGGTCGAGAGATAGCTCCTACAATGAGCAGTTCTTC.

This chain joins TRBV29-1 and TRBJ2-7; 8 bases map to TRBD1. The CDR3 extends over 12 amino acids. Looked up from germline, CDR1 is SQVTM and CDR2 is ANQGSEA. The trim removed 6 bases at V and 4 bases at J, leaving 5 bases unmatched. The CDR3 bases are TGCAGCGTCGGGACAGGACTTTACGAGCAGTACTTC. Its protein product is CSVGTGLYEQYF.

V is TRBV28 and J is TRBJ2-7; 11 bases align to TRBD1. The CDR3 sequence is 15 residues long. Germline lookup yields CDR1 MDHEN and CDR2 SYDVKM. Unmatched junction bases numbered 4, after V lost 5 bases and J lost 1 base. The CDR3 region is CASSTGQGASYEQYF. For the CDR3, the DNA is TGTGCCAGCAGTACCGGACAGGGGGCATCCTACGAGCAGTACTTC.

The gene calls are TRBV18 and TRBJ1-1; 8 bases are a match to TRBD1. Germline V gene sequence: CDR1 KGHSH, CDR2 LQKENI. The CDR3 covers 16 residues. Trimming removed 1 base from V and 4 bases from J; junction bases left unmatched: 8. CDR3 amino acids: CASSPLTGQGGTEAFF. CDR3 nucleotide sequence: TGTGCCAGCTCACCACTCACCGGACAGGGCGGCACTGAAGCTTTCTTT.

The rearrangement links TRBV27 to TRBJ2-7, with a weak D call TRBD2 (6 bases). There are 13 residues in the CDR3. The V gene's germline CDR1 is MNHEY and CDR2 SMNVEV (reference sequence). With 3 bases removed from V and 3 bases from J, the gap between germline ends came to 9 bases. Written as DNA, the CDR3 is TGTGCCAGCAGTTTCGGGAGACGCTACGAGCAGTACTTC. It codes for CASSFGRRYEQYF.

The genes are TRBV19 and TRBJ1-3; D remains unclear. Germline-derived CDR1 and CDR2 are LNHDA and SQIVND (reference sequence). The CDR3 totals 18 residues. The V and J ends lost 3 bases and 0 bases respectively, with 18 bases between them. CDR3 amino acids: CASSMFGMETSSGNTIYF. The CDR3 coding sequence is TGTGCCAGTAGTATGTTCGGAATGGAGACGAGCTCTGGAAACACCATATATTTT.

The chain combines TRBV5-6 with TRBJ2-1; D is perhaps TRBD1 (6 bases). The V gene lost 3 bases and the J gene lost 3 bases, with 13 bases spanning the gap. The CDR3 extends over 15 amino acids. The germline CDR1 and CDR2 sequences are SGHDT and YYEEEE. DNA for the CDR3: TGTGCCAGCAGCTCACAGGGAAGGATCTACAATGAGCAGTTCTTC. It translates to CASSSQGRIYNEQFF.

The gene calls are TRBV7-4 and TRBJ1-4; the match to TRBD1 covers 12 bases. CDR1 is SGHVT and CDR2 is SQSDAQ in the germline V gene. Trimming at V came to 5 bases and at J to 11 bases, leaving 6 bases not matched to a gene. CDR3 length: 14 residues. Written as DNA, the CDR3 is TGTGCCAGCAGCGATCGGGACAGGGGGCAGAAACTGTTTTTT. Translated, it gives CASSDRDRGQKLFF.

The chain has TRBV5-6 and TRBJ2-5, with D tentatively TRBD2 (6 bases). This CDR3 is 13 amino acids long. V lost 5 bases and J lost 6, with 14 bases in between. Germline CDR1 is SGHDT and CDR2 is YYEEEE. This chain's CDR3 is CASSRGSRKTQYF. DNA of the CDR3: TGTGCCAGCAGTCGGGGGTCGAGGAAGACCCAGTACTTC.

The chain links TRBV4-2 to TRBJ2-7; D is unresolved. V was clipped by 0 bases and J by 4 bases, with 16 bases between them. Germline assignment: CDR1 LGHNA and CDR2 YNFKEQ. This CDR3 region has 16 residues. This chain's CDR3 is CASSQDLLSPGYEQYF. The CDR3 DNA reads as TGTGCCAGCAGCCAAGATCTGTTATCCCCCGGGTACGAGCAGTACTTC.

The chain links TRBV14 to TRBJ2-7; D gene uncertain. The CDR3 runs to 15 residues. Trimming pared 1 base from V and 7 bases from J, leaving 17 bases between. Germline V gene sequence: CDR1 SGHDN, CDR2 FVKESK. CDR3 sequence: CASSQVSSVVDEQYF. As DNA, the CDR3 is TGTGCCAGCAGCCAAGTTTCTTCGGTTGTAGATGAGCAGTACTTC.

The chain employs TRBV18 and TRBJ2-1, with TRBD2 matching 11 bases. CDR1 is KGHSH and CDR2 is LQKENI in the germline V gene. With 2 bases clipped from V and 7 bases from J, the junction kept 4 bases outside the gene matches. CDR3 size: 15 residues. The CDR3 bases are TGTGCCAGCTCACCAACCGGGACTAGCGGAAATGAGCAGTTCTTC. It encodes CASSPTGTSGNEQFF.

V and J are TRBV27 and TRBJ1-4; TRBD1 matches at 10 bases. Germline V gene sequence: CDR1 MNHEY, CDR2 SMNVEV (reference sequence). The CDR3 extends over 14 amino acids. V lost 6 bases, J lost 10 bases, and 8 bases stayed unmatched. The CDR3, as DNA: TGTGCCAGCAGACCAGACAGGGGGCAGGGAAAACTGTTTTTT. Encoded protein: CASRPDRGQGKLFF.

The chain is built from TRBV10-3 and TRBJ1-4; 7 bases are shared with TRBD1. With 10 bases clipped from V and 6 bases from J, the junction kept 14 bases outside the gene matches. The CDR3 covers 15 residues. In germline, CDR1 is ENHRY, CDR2 SYGVKD. The CDR3: CATRNNRGSDEKLFF. The DNA for the CDR3 is TGTGCCACCCGAAATAACAGGGGATCGGATGAAAAACTGTTTTTT.

The rearrangement joins TRBV23-1 to TRBJ2-2; 8 bases line up with TRBD1. TRBV23-1 is flagged as an ORF with uncertain function. V shed 3 bases, J shed 7 bases, and the junction held 10 bases outside the gene matches. The CDR3 runs 16 residues. The CDR3 reads CASSQSGQGNDGELFF. The CDR3 nucleotides are TGCGCCAGCAGTCAGTCAGGACAGGGAAACGACGGGGAGCTGTTTTTT.

The chain has TRBV19 and TRBJ1-1; TRBD1 agrees at 8 bases. Germline assignment: CDR1 LNHDA and CDR2 SQIVND (reference sequence). This CDR3 comprises 14 residues. V lost 5 bases and J lost 8; bases outside the gene matches: 10. CDR3 coding DNA: TGTGCCAGTAGTGACAGGGGTGTCTTCCCGGAAGCTTTCTTT. Translating gives CASSDRGVFPEAFF.

The chain couples TRBV30 to TRBJ2-2, with D maybe TRBD2 (5 bases). V lost 2 bases, J lost 3 bases, and 16 bases lay in between. In germline, CDR1 is GTSNPN, CDR2 SVGIG (reference sequence). The CDR3 loop spans 16 amino acids. In DNA, the CDR3 is TGTGCCTGGAGTCTTCGACTCGGGCGGGACACCGGGGAGCTGTTTTTT. Translated: CAWSLRLGRDTGELFF.

The rearrangement joins TRBV9 to TRBJ1-1; no reliable D call. The CDR3 sequence is 13 residues long. Trimming removed 0 bases from V and 5 bases from J, with 8 bases in between. Per the germline V gene, CDR1 is SGDLS and CDR2 is YYNGEE. The CDR3 sequence: CASSVVAGTEAFF. CDR3 coding DNA: TGTGCCAGCAGCGTAGTCGCCGGTACTGAAGCTTTCTTT.

The chain employs TRBV11-3 and TRBJ1-1; 8 bases map to TRBD1. V dropped 2 bases and J dropped 11; count of bases not matched to a gene: 7. From germline, CDR1 is SGHNT and CDR2 YENEEA. CDR3 length equals 13 residues. CDR3 sequence (DNA): TGTGCCAGCAGCTTACAGGGGGCTGGTGAGGCTTTCTTT. It specifies CASSLQGAGEAFF.

This chain links TRBV27 with TRBJ2-2; D may be TRBD2 (7 bases). Germline V gene lookup returns CDR1 MNHEY and CDR2 SMNVEV (reference sequence). CDR3 length equals 16 residues. Trimming removed 2 bases at V and 5 bases at J, with 15 bases between. The CDR3 sequence is CASSLVGGLRTGELFF. The CDR3 bases are TGTGCCAGCAGTTTAGTCGGGGGGCTGAGGACCGGGGAGCTGTTTTTT.

The chain employs TRBV6-4 and TRBJ2-1; D might be TRBD2 (6 bases). The CDR3 extends over 14 amino acids. In germline, CDR1 is MRHNA, CDR2 SNTAGT. V lost 5 bases to trimming and J lost 7 bases, with 15 bases between them. CDR3 bases: TGTGCCAGCAGTCCTACGCAGGAGGGGAATGAGCAGTTCTTC. Translation gives CASSPTQEGNEQFF.

This clone was detected only a few times. This chain links TRBV10-3 with TRBJ2-7; 10 nucleotides agree with TRBD1. The CDR3 length is 14 residues. CDR1 ENHRY and CDR2 SYGVKD come from the germline V gene. J lost 0 bases, V lost 8 bases, and 4 bases had no gene match. CDR3 nucleotide sequence: TGTGCCATCCGAGGGACAGGGGTCTCCTACGAGCAGTACTTC. Its translation: CAIRGTGVSYEQYF.

This sequence joins TRBV15 and TRBJ2-5, with TRBD2 as a possible D gene (6 bases). The germline CDR1 and CDR2 sequences are LNHNV and YYDKDF (reference sequence). V lost 1 base, J lost 5 bases, and 14 bases lay in between. This CDR3 has 15 residues. The CDR3 protein is CATSRARDSYETQYF. In nucleotides, the CDR3 is TGTGCCACCAGCAGAGCCCGGGACTCCTACGAGACCCAGTACTTC.

The J gene is TRBJ1-4, the V gene TRBV4-1; the D is unclear. The V gene lost 4 bases and the J gene lost 2 bases, with 17 bases spanning the gap. The V gene's germline CDR1 is MGHRA and CDR2 YSYEKL. CDR3 length: 17 amino acids. Written as DNA, the CDR3 is TGCGCCAGCAGCCCCCTTGAATCGGGTCTGACTAATGAAAAACTGTTTTTT. This sequence encodes CASSPLESGLTNEKLFF.